This record concerns one TCR beta chain sequence. The sample comes from a study of blood T cell repertoires in COVID-19. V dropped 4 bases and J dropped 5; count of bases not matched to a gene: 14. CDR1 is SGHNT and CDR2 is YYREEE in the germline V gene (reference sequence). CDR3 size: 16 residues. Per the original methods: Researchers report that nucleated cell counts were estimated from reference gene primer amplification. Some clones are missing from TCRdb's copy, which holds only in-frame ones; the method was immunoSEQ multiplex PCR. From that table come the V and J calls and clone size; the DNA was used to work out D and trimming. The table shows fewer than 15,000 clones, with about 90% occurring only once.

This sequence was found in a human donor with active COVID-19. The donor label of this sample is uncertain. The V and J genes are TRBV5-4 and TRBJ2-5, with 7 bases lining up with TRBD2. The material sequenced was peripheral blood. The CDR3 nucleotides read TGTGCCAGCAGCGCACGCGCCGGGACTAACTTGGAGACCCAGTACTTC. Protein sequence: CASSARAGTNLETQYF.